These 17 T cell receptor beta chains were sequenced from one sample in a study of T cells in localized non-small cell lung cancer. Measured with immunoSEQ multiplex PCR; TCRdb has only the in-frame clones, and not every one. Seen here are approximately 60,000 clones, roughly 88% observed once, and the top ten hold 1.5% to 2%. The sequenced sample was peripheral blood, obtained before any cancer treatment. The receptor source for this set is a woman aged 40-69 years with stage I lung adenocarcinoma.

The chain carries TRBV7-8 and TRBJ2-7; D perhaps matches TRBD2 (6 bases). The CDR3 has 13 residues. Germline V gene data show CDR1 as SGHVS and CDR2 as FQNEAQ. The V end lost 6 bases, the J end lost 3 bases, and 12 bases lay between the germline ends. The CDR3 DNA sequence: TGTGCCAGCAGACCGACTAGTCTCTACGAGCAGTACTTC. Protein product: CASRPTSLYEQYF.

This clone was detected only once. V is TRBV6-5 and J is TRBJ1-1; 7 bases are a match to TRBD1. The J segment lost 4 bases and the V segment lost 6 bases, leaving 8 bases of the junction unmatched. The length of the CDR3 is 14 residues. Germline V gene sequence: CDR1 MNHEY, CDR2 SVGAGI. The CDR3 sequence is CASRTTGKGTEAFF. CDR3 nucleotides: TGTGCCAGCAGGACGACAGGGAAGGGCACTGAAGCTTTCTTT.

The chain uses TRBV27 and TRBJ2-1; D might be TRBD1 (6 bases). Germline V CDR1 and CDR2: MNHEY, SMNVEV (reference sequence). CDR3 length: 15 amino acids. V dropped 5 bases and J dropped 10 bases, with 21 bases sitting between them. CDR3 bases: TGTGCCAGCAGTCCCGCCCTCACAGGGCCTTTAGAGCAGTTCTTC. Translated, it gives CASSPALTGPLEQFF.

This clone occurred a few times. In DNA form, the CDR3 reads TGTGCCAGCAGTGACCTAGCGGGAGGAACAGATACGCAGTATTTT. Its protein is CASSDLAGGTDTQYF. V usage is TRBV6-4 and J usage is TRBJ2-3; TRBD2 aligns across 11 bases. The CDR3 consists of 15 residues. CDR1 and CDR2 (germline): MRHNA, SNTAGT. J gave up 3 bases and V 2 bases, and 1 base lay outside the gene matches.

V is TRBV28 and J is TRBJ2-4; perhaps TRBD2 as D (5 bases). Trimming pared 2 bases from V and 0 bases from J, leaving 14 bases between. From germline, CDR1 is MDHEN and CDR2 SYDVKM. This CDR3 has 17 residues. The chain's CDR3 is CASSLTVGVIAKNIQYF. Written as DNA, the CDR3 is TGTGCCAGCAGTTTAACGGTCGGGGTGATAGCCAAAAACATTCAGTACTTC.

This clone came up a few times. The V and J genes are TRBV7-3 and TRBJ1-4, with unresolved D. The germline CDR1 and CDR2 sequences are SGHTA and FQGTGA. The V gene lost 5 bases and the J gene lost 5 bases, with 15 bases spanning the gap. The CDR3 length is 15 residues. CDR3 nucleotide sequence: TGTGCCAGCAGCCCGTATAGAAAACCAAATGAAAAACTGTTTTTT. Amino acids: CASSPYRKPNEKLFF.

The V call is TRBV19, the J call TRBJ2-2, with D perhaps matching TRBD1 (5 bases). The V gene's germline CDR1 is LNHDA and CDR2 SQIVND (reference sequence). The CDR3 runs to 16 residues. Deletions cut 3 bases from V and 6 bases from J, with 17 bases between. CDR3 sequence reads: CASSIRTQGWPGELFF. The CDR3 nucleotides are TGTGCCAGTAGTATCCGGACGCAGGGCTGGCCCGGGGAGCTGTTTTTT.

This chain links TRBV9 with TRBJ2-1; no firm D call. The CDR3 has 14 amino acids. Germline V gene sequence: CDR1 SGDLS, CDR2 YYNGEE. Trimming removed 0 bases from V and 9 bases from J, with 13 bases in between. The CDR3 loop is CASSVVVMGGEQFF. The CDR3 coding sequence is TGTGCCAGCAGCGTAGTCGTTATGGGCGGTGAGCAGTTCTTC.

This sequence joins TRBV7-8 and TRBJ1-5; 7 bases align to TRBD1. This CDR3 is built from 13 residues. Germline trimming cut 4 bases from V and 4 bases from J; bases unmatched to any gene: 1. Per germline, CDR1 SGHVS and CDR2 FQNEAQ. Here the CDR3 DNA reads TGTGCCAGCAGCTCGACAGGGAATCAGCCCCAGCATTTT. Protein sequence: CASSSTGNQPQHF.

J is TRBJ2-2 and V is TRBV5-1; 8 nucleotides line up with TRBD1. Germline CDR1 and CDR2: SGHRS and YFSETQ. This CDR3 has 16 residues. V lost 6 bases and J lost 2; bases outside the gene matches: 9. The DNA of the CDR3 is TGCGCCAGCACCGATCTTGGACAGGGAAACACCGGGGAGCTGTTTTTT. Amino acid sequence: CASTDLGQGNTGELFF.

CDR3 sequence (DNA): TGTGCCAGCAGCTCAAGTGCAGGCTCTTCGGGGGAGCAGTTCTTC. This gives the protein CASSSSAGSSGEQFF. The chain employs TRBV11-2 and TRBJ2-1; possible D gene TRBD2, 5 bases. The V end lost 4 bases, the J end lost 10 bases, and 20 bases lay between the germline ends. Germline CDR1 SGHAT, CDR2 FQNNGV. The CDR3 covers 15 residues. Looking up the rest from reference TRBV11-2 and TRBJ2-1 gives the full variable domain: EAGVAQSPRYKIIEKRQSVAFWCNPISGHATLYWYQQILGQGPKLLIQFQNNGVVDDSQLPKDRFSAERLKGVDSTLKIQPAKLEDSAVYLCASSSSAGSSGEQFFGPGTRLTVL.

V gene TRBV5-6 combines with J gene TRBJ1-1; possible D gene TRBD1, 6 bases. Germline values: CDR1 SGHDT, CDR2 YYEEEE. V was shortened by 6 bases and J by 0 bases, with 12 bases between the two germline ends. This CDR3 contains 14 residues. DNA of the CDR3: TGTGCCAGCATCCGGGGGGCTTTGAACACTGAAGCTTTCTTT. Protein product: CASIRGALNTEAFF.

The rearrangement joins TRBV5-1 to TRBJ2-2; TRBD1 matches 7 bases. The germline V gene encodes CDR1 SGHRS and CDR2 YFSETQ. The CDR3 is 19 residues long. V dropped 4 bases and J dropped 0; count of bases not matched to a gene: 15. CDR3 amino acids: CASSGTLRTGTSNTGELFF. Written as DNA, the CDR3 is TGCGCCAGCAGCGGTACCCTCCGGACAGGTACTTCGAACACCGGGGAGCTGTTTTTT.

The V gene is TRBV4-3, the J gene TRBJ2-7; a weak D match, TRBD2 (6 bases). CDR1 and CDR2 from the germline V gene are LGHNA and YSLEER. V lost 4 bases to trimming and J lost 6 bases, with 19 bases between them. The CDR3 is 15 amino acids. The CDR3: CASSPRRGGGVEQYF. CDR3 in DNA: TGCGCCAGCAGCCCTCGCCGGGGCGGAGGGGTCGAGCAGTACTTC.

V gene TRBV5-1 combines with J gene TRBJ2-5; D gene unclear. Germline V gene lookup returns CDR1 SGHRS and CDR2 YFSETQ. There are 14 residues in the CDR3. Trimming removed 2 bases from V and 3 bases from J, with 11 bases in between. The CDR3 DNA reads as TGCGCCAGCAGCTTCACCGGGCCCAAAGAGACCCAGTACTTC. Translating gives CASSFTGPKETQYF.

The chain couples TRBV2 to TRBJ2-7, with D possibly matching TRBD2 (5 bases). With 5 bases removed from V and 0 bases from J, the gap between germline ends came to 17 bases. Per the germline V gene, CDR1 is SNHLY and CDR2 is FYNNEI. CDR3 length equals 16 residues. The CDR3 nucleotides are TGTGCCAGCAGTCCCCAATTAGGACTCAGCTCCTACGAGCAGTACTTC. Translated: CASSPQLGLSSYEQYF. The whole variable domain, remainder taken from reference TRBV2 and TRBJ2-7, is EPEVTQTPSHQVTQMGQEVILRCVPISNHLYFYWYRQILGQKVEFLVSFYNNEISEKSEIFDDQFSVERPDGSNFTLKIRSTKLEDSAMYFCASSPQLGLSSYEQYFGPGTRLTVT.

This chain uses TRBV5-1 with TRBJ1-1; D is ambiguous. Germline V gene data show CDR1 as SGHRS and CDR2 as YFSETQ. This CDR3 has 14 amino acids. V lost 6 bases to trimming and J lost 3 bases, with 15 bases between them. The CDR3 spells CASNAEDVDTEAFF. The CDR3 DNA reads TGCGCCAGCAATGCGGAGGACGTTGACACTGAAGCTTTCTTT.